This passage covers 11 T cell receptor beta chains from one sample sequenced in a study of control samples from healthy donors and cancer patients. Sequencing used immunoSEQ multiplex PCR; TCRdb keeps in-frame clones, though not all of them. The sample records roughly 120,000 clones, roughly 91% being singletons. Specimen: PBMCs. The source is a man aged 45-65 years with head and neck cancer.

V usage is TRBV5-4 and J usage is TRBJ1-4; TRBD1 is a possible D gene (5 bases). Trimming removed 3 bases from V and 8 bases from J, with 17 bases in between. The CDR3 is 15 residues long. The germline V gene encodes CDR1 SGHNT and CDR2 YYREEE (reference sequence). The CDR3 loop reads CASSSEGRGGEKLFF. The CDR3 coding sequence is TGTGCCAGCAGCTCGGAGGGGAGAGGAGGCGAAAAACTGTTTTTT.

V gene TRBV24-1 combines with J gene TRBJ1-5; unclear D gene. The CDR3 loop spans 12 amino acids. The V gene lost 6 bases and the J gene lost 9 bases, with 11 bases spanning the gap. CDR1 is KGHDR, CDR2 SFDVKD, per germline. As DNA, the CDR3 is TGTGCCACCAGTTCGCACGGAGGGCCCCAGCATTTT. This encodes CATSSHGGPQHF.

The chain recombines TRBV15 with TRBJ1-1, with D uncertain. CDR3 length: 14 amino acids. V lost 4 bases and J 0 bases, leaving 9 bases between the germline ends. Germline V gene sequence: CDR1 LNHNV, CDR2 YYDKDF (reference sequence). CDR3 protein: CATSKQTMNTEAFF. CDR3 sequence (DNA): TGTGCCACCAGCAAACAGACTATGAACACTGAAGCTTTCTTT. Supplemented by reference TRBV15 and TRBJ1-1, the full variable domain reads DAMVIQNPRYQVTQFGKPVTLSCSQTLNHNVMYWYQQKSSQAPKLLFHYYDKDFNNEADTPDNFQSRRPNTSFCFLDIRSPGLGDTAMYLCATSKQTMNTEAFFGQGTRLTVV.

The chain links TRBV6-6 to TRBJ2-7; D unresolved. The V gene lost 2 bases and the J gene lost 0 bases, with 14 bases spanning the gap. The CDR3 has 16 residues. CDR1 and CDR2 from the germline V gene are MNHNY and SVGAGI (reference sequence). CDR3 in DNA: TGTGCCAGCAGTTACGGTCATCCAGCTAGCTCCTACGAGCAGTACTTC. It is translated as CASSYGHPASSYEQYF.

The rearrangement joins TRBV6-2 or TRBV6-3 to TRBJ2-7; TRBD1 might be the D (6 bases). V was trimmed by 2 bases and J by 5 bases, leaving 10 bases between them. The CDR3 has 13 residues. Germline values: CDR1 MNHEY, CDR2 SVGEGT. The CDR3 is CASSYGNRDEQYF. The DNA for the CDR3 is TGTGCCAGCAGTTACGGAAACAGGGACGAGCAGTACTTC.

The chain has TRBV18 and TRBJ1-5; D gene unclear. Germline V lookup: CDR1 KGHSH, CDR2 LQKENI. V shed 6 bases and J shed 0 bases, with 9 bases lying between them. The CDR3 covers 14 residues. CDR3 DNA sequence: TGTGCCAGCTCCCAACAAGGTAGCAATCAGCCCCAGCATTTT. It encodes CASSQQGSNQPQHF.

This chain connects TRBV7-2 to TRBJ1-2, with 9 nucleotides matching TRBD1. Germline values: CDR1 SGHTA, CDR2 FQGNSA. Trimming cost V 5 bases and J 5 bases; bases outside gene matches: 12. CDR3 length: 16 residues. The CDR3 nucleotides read TGTGCCAGCAGCCCTGGACAGGGGCGTACAGGGTATGGCTACACCTTC. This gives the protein CASSPGQGRTGYGYTF. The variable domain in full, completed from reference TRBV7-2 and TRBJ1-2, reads GAGVSQSPSNKVTEKGKDVELRCDPISGHTALYWYRQSLGQGLEFLIYFQGNSAPDKSGLPSDRFSAERTGGSVSTLTIQRTQQEDSAVYLCASSPGQGRTGYGYTFGSGTRLTVV.

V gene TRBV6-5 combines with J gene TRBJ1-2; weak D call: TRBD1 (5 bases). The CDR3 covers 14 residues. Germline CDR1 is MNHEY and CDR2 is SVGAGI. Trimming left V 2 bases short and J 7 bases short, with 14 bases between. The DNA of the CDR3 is TGTGCCAGCAGTTACCGCCAGGGCGGGAGTGGCTACACCTTC. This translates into CASSYRQGGSGYTF.

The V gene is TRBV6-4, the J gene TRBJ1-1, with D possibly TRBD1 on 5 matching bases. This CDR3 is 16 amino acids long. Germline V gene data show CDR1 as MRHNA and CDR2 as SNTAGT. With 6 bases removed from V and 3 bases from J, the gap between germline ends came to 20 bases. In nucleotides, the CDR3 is TGTGCCAGCAGCGCCCTCAAAAAGGGGCCGGACACTGAAGCTTTCTTT. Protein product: CASSALKKGPDTEAFF.

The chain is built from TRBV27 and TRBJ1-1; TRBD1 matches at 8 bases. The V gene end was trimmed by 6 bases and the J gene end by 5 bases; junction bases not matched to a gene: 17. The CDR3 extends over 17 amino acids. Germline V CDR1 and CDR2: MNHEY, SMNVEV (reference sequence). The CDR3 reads CASRPTRRVRQGTEAFF. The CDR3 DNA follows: TGTGCCAGCAGACCAACCCGCCGGGTCCGACAGGGGACTGAAGCTTTCTTT.

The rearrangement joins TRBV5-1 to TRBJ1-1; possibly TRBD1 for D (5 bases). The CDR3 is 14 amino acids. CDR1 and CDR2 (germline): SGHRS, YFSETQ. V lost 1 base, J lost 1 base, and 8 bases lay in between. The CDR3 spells CASSLLTENTEAFF. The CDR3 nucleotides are TGCGCCAGCAGCTTGTTGACAGAGAACACTGAAGCTTTCTTT.